What follows are 22 T cell receptor beta chains derived from one specimen sequenced in a study of OX40 agonist ivuxolimab in advanced cancers. Profiled with immunoSEQ multiplex PCR; TCRdb holds only in-frame clones, not every one. Among 72,000 or so clones listed, around 90% were seen once. Source: CD4+ or CD8+ T cells sorted from blood, taken in a trial of the OX40 agonist ivuxolimab. The receptors derive from an adult with an advanced solid tumor such as melanoma, head and neck, liver or kidney cancer.

The CDR3 DNA reads as TGTGCCAGCCGAGAACAGGGTAGGAGCAATCAGCCCCAGCATTTT. It translates to CASREQGRSNQPQHF. The rearrangement uses TRBV6-5 and TRBJ1-5, with D possibly TRBD1 on 6 matching bases. Germline V gene data show CDR1 as MNHEY and CDR2 as SVGAGI. Trimming removed 8 bases at V and 1 base at J, with 15 bases between. This CDR3 region has 15 residues.

The chain uses TRBV19 and TRBJ1-5, with D possibly TRBD1 on 5 matching bases. The CDR3 is 13 residues long. Germline CDR1 is LNHDA and CDR2 is SQIVND (reference sequence). Trimming left V 2 bases short and J 7 bases short, with 9 bases between. For the CDR3, the DNA is TGTGCCAGTAGTATACAGGGTAGCCAGCCCCAGCATTTT. This translates into CASSIQGSQPQHF.

The chain has TRBV11-2 and TRBJ2-5; the D gene could be TRBD1 or TRBD2 (5 bases each). Germline V gene sequence: CDR1 SGHAT, CDR2 FQNNGV. V lost 3 bases and J 5 bases, leaving 13 bases between the germline ends. This CDR3 spans 14 amino acids. The CDR3 here is CASSLGRLSETQYF. DNA for the CDR3: TGTGCCAGCAGCTTGGGACGGCTGAGTGAGACCCAGTACTTC.

This CDR3 is CASSLHGRGTDTQYF. The CDR3 DNA is TGTGCCAGCAGCCTCCACGGGCGGGGCACAGATACGCAGTATTTT. The chain carries TRBV7-2 and TRBJ2-3; a possible D gene is TRBD2 (5 bases). CDR3 length: 15 residues. Germline CDR1 is SGHTA and CDR2 is FQGNSA. V lost 5 bases, J lost 1 base, and 13 bases lay in between.

Notes on this clone: The same CDR3 also results from other DNA sequences found in this sample. J is TRBJ1-4 and V is TRBV7-2; D is perhaps TRBD1 (5 bases). CDR1 is SGHTA, CDR2 FQGNSA, per germline. The CDR3 is 14 residues long. The V and J ends lost 5 bases and 5 bases respectively, with 12 bases between them. The CDR3 loop is CASSPARQNEKLFF. CDR3 DNA: TGTGCCAGCAGCCCCGCCCGACAGAATGAAAAACTGTTTTTT.

The chain carries TRBV18 and TRBJ2-3, with D perhaps matching TRBD2 (6 bases). The CDR3 consists of 15 residues. Germline CDR1 is KGHSH and CDR2 is LQKENI. The ends were cut back, 1 base at V and 5 bases at J, with 13 bases in the middle. The CDR3 nucleotides read TGTGCCAGCTCACCACGAGCGGGCACCGGAGATACGCAGTATTTT. Translation: CASSPRAGTGDTQYF.

The J gene is TRBJ2-1, the V gene TRBV6-4; D is possibly TRBD2 (6 bases). This CDR3 spans 15 amino acids. Trimming cost V 2 bases and J 2 bases, with 10 bases left between them. CDR1 is MRHNA, CDR2 SNTAGT, per germline. The chain's CDR3 is CASSDVAAPYNEQFF. CDR3 nucleotide sequence: TGTGCCAGCAGTGACGTAGCGGCCCCCTACAATGAGCAGTTCTTC.

The V gene is TRBV5-5, the J gene TRBJ1-4; D gene uncertain. CDR1 and CDR2 from the germline V gene are SGHKS and YYEKEE (reference sequence). The CDR3 contains 15 residues. Trimming removed 0 bases from V and 0 bases from J, with 6 bases in between. Here the CDR3 reads CASSLAGATNEKLFF. CDR3 bases: TGTGCCAGCAGCTTGGCCGGCGCAACTAATGAAAAACTGTTTTTT.

This chain links TRBV28 with TRBJ2-7; the D gene is possibly TRBD1 (6 bases). Germline V gene data show CDR1 as MDHEN and CDR2 as SYDVKM. Trimming took 7 bases from V and 3 from J, leaving 10 bases between them. This CDR3 region has 12 residues. In DNA, the CDR3 is TGTGCCAGCACCACAGGGAACTACGAGCAGTACTTC. Protein: CASTTGNYEQYF.

This clone was observed a single time. This chain connects TRBV16 to TRBJ2-1, with D possibly TRBD2 on 5 matching bases. Germline loops: CDR1 KGHSY, CDR2 FQNENV. V was pared by 0 bases and J by 4 bases, with 10 bases between. The CDR3 covers 15 residues. The CDR3 protein is CASSQSRLAYNEQFF. In DNA form, the CDR3 reads TGTGCCAGCAGCCAATCTCGCCTAGCTTACAATGAGCAGTTCTTC.

The genes are TRBV30 and TRBJ1-3; 7 bases are a match to TRBD1. CDR1 is GTSNPN, CDR2 SVGIG, per germline (reference sequence). J gave up 0 bases and V 4 bases, and 12 bases lay outside the gene matches. This CDR3 has 17 amino acids. CDR3 sequence reads: CAWTKGQAHFSGNTIYF. Written as DNA, the CDR3 is TGTGCCTGGACTAAAGGACAGGCCCACTTCTCTGGAAACACCATATATTTT.

CDR3 DNA: TGCAGCGTTACCGTCGAGGGGGCGTATGGAAACACCATATATTTT. It specifies CSVTVEGAYGNTIYF. V is TRBV29-1 and J is TRBJ1-3; 7 bases are shared with TRBD1. This CDR3 comprises 15 residues. V lost 5 bases to trimming and J lost 3 bases; unmatched junction nucleotides: 10. The germline V gene has CDR1 SQVTM and CDR2 ANQGSEA.

The chain combines TRBV5-6 with TRBJ1-1; 8 bases fit TRBD1. The CDR3 is 15 amino acids. The V gene end was trimmed by 3 bases and the J gene end by 0 bases; junction bases not matched to a gene: 4. CDR1 SGHDT and CDR2 YYEEEE come from the germline V gene. The CDR3 nucleotides are TGTGCCAGCAGCTCATTGACAGGGGTGAACACTGAAGCTTTCTTT. Residues: CASSSLTGVNTEAFF.

The DNA of the CDR3 is TGTGCCAGCTCACCGGAGGGACACAATGAGCAGTTCTTC. This codes for CASSPEGHNEQFF. The gene calls are TRBV18 and TRBJ2-1, with D perhaps matching TRBD2 (6 bases). CDR1 is KGHSH and CDR2 is LQKENI in the germline V gene. Trimming took off 3 bases at V and 5 bases at J, with 8 bases between the two ends. The CDR3 has 13 residues.

This chain connects TRBV7-2 to TRBJ1-5; TRBD1 aligns across 10 bases. CDR1 and CDR2 from the germline V gene are SGHTA and FQGNSA. The CDR3 consists of 16 residues. Trimming removed 4 bases from V and 5 bases from J; junction bases left unmatched: 8. The CDR3, as DNA: TGTGCCAGCAGCTCAAGACGGGACAGGGGTGATCAGCCCCAGCATTTT. It translates to CASSSRRDRGDQPQHF.

This chain connects TRBV27 to TRBJ2-1; D is unclear. V was shortened by 5 bases and J by 0 bases, with 11 bases between the two germline ends. Germline assignment: CDR1 MNHEY and CDR2 SMNVEV (reference sequence). This CDR3 contains 15 residues. CDR3 sequence reads: CASSPSGISYNEQFF. CDR3 nucleotide sequence: TGTGCCAGCAGTCCCAGTGGGATCTCCTACAATGAGCAGTTCTTC.

The table lists this clone with many counts. This specimen includes other DNA sequences encoding the same CDR3. The chain recombines TRBV5-1 with TRBJ1-4; possibly TRBD1 for D (5 bases). CDR1 is SGHRS and CDR2 is YFSETQ in the germline V gene. Trimming removed 2 bases at V and 3 bases at J, with 14 bases between. CDR3 size: 16 residues. The CDR3 region has the DNA TGCGCCAGCAGCTTTCTGGGACCCGCGCCTAATGAAAAACTGTTTTTT. It encodes CASSFLGPAPNEKLFF. Looking up the rest from reference TRBV5-1 and TRBJ1-4 gives the full variable domain: KAGVTQTPRYLIKTRGQQVTLSCSPISGHRSVSWYQQTPGQGLQFLFEYFSETQRNKGNFPGRFSGRQFSNSRSEMNVSTLELGDSALYLCASSFLGPAPNEKLFFGSGTQLSVL.

The CDR3 loop reads CASSGPTYEQYF. For the CDR3, the DNA is TGTGCCAGTAGCGGCCCGACCTACGAGCAGTACTTC. V and J are TRBV19 and TRBJ2-5; D gene unclear. The J call is in doubt because the DNA end fits TRBJ2-7 better. CDR1 is LNHDA and CDR2 is SQIVND in the germline V gene (reference sequence). The CDR3 spans 12 residues.

V gene TRBV2 combines with J gene TRBJ1-2, with TRBD1 identical over 7 bases. V was pared by 4 bases and J by 0 bases, with 5 bases of the junction left unmatched. The CDR3 consists of 15 residues. Germline V gene data show CDR1 as SNHLY and CDR2 as FYNNEI. CDR3 bases: TGTGCCAGCAGTGGGTTGGGACAGCCTAACTATGGCTACACCTTC. It translates to CASSGLGQPNYGYTF.

The chain couples TRBV5-4 to TRBJ2-3, with a possible D match to TRBD2 (6 bases). The CDR3 consists of 14 residues. The V gene's germline CDR1 is SGHNT and CDR2 YYREEE (reference sequence). The germline V and J ends were trimmed by 4 bases and 1 base, with 10 bases remaining between them. The CDR3 nucleotides are TGTGCCAGCAGCCAGAAGCGGGGCACAGATACGCAGTATTTT. Translation gives CASSQKRGTDTQYF.

The CDR3, as DNA: TGTGCCAGCAGCTTGGCTAGCGGGAGACTTTTGGCCTACAATGAGCAGTTCTTC. Protein: CASSLASGRLLAYNEQFF. The V call is TRBV11-2, the J call TRBJ2-1, with 10 bases that match TRBD2. CDR3 length: 18 amino acids. Germline V gene lookup returns CDR1 SGHAT and CDR2 FQNNGV. J gave up 2 bases and V 3 bases, and 10 bases lay outside the gene matches.

The chain is built from TRBV19 and TRBJ2-5, with TRBD1 matching over 7 bases. The CDR3 runs to 14 residues. CDR1 LNHDA and CDR2 SQIVND come from the germline V gene (reference sequence). Trimming removed 6 bases from V and 4 bases from J; junction bases left unmatched: 8. The chain's CDR3 is CASSDTGAGETQYF. The CDR3 nucleotides read TGTGCCAGTAGCGACACAGGGGCGGGAGAGACCCAGTACTTC.